The 23 T cell receptor beta chains given below trace back to one sample, sequenced in a study of blood T cell repertoires in COVID-19. The table came from immunoSEQ multiplex PCR; TCRdb's copy has only in-frame clones and leaves some out. This sample has around 200,000 clones, with roughly 80% found just once. Sequenced sample: peripheral blood. Receptors were obtained from a human donor in a cohort sampled during active COVID-19.

This clone was picked up a small number of times. The chain joins TRBV6-2 or TRBV6-3 to TRBJ2-3, with a tentative D call TRBD1 (6 bases). The V gene's germline CDR1 is MNHEY and CDR2 SVGEGT. The CDR3 has 16 residues. Trimming took 5 bases from V and 1 from J, leaving 16 bases between them. CDR3 region: CASSATPGQGTDTQYF. CDR3 sequence (DNA): TGTGCCAGCAGTGCCACACCGGGACAAGGCACAGATACGCAGTATTTT.

J is TRBJ2-1 and V is TRBV7-9; D is possibly TRBD2 (5 bases). Deletions cut 3 bases from V and 7 bases from J, with 16 bases between. The germline CDR1 and CDR2 sequences are SEHNR and FQNEAQ (reference sequence). This CDR3 is 15 amino acids long. As DNA, the CDR3 is TGTGCCAGCAGCTTGAGGTCTAGCAAGTCGAATGAGCAGTTCTTC. Amino acid sequence: CASSLRSSKSNEQFF. Full variable domain (rest looked up from reference TRBV7-9 and TRBJ2-1): DTGVSQNPRHKITKRGQNVTFRCDPISEHNRLYWYRQTLGQGPEFLTYFQNEAQLEKSRLLSDRFSAERPKGSFSTLEIQRTEQGDSAMYLCASSLRSSKSNEQFFGPGTRLTVL.

The V call is TRBV5-1, the J call TRBJ1-1; 7 bases align to TRBD1. After removal of 5 bases from V and 1 base from J, the junction contained 5 bases not matched to a gene. The length of the CDR3 is 14 residues. Germline V gene sequence: CDR1 SGHRS, CDR2 YFSETQ. This CDR3 is CASSLAGGNTEAFF. CDR3 DNA sequence: TGCGCCAGCAGTTTAGCAGGGGGGAACACTGAAGCTTTCTTT.

This chain links TRBV11-1 with TRBJ1-1; weak D call: TRBD1 (5 bases). Looked up from germline, CDR1 is SGHAT and CDR2 is FQDESV (reference sequence). V lost 4 bases, J lost 4 bases, and 13 bases lay in between. The CDR3 extends over 14 amino acids. CDR3 protein: CASSYRRKSTEAFF. CDR3 bases: TGTGCCAGCAGCTACAGGCGAAAGAGCACTGAAGCTTTCTTT.

This clone was found a few times. The rearrangement links TRBV5-8 to TRBJ1-5, with D hard to call. The CDR3 length is 14 residues. The V end was cut by 4 bases, the J end by 1 base, with 9 bases between. Germline V gene sequence: CDR1 SGHTS, CDR2 YDEGEE. In DNA form, the CDR3 reads TGTGCCAGCAGCGAGAGACTGAGCAATCAGCCCCAGCATTTT. It codes for CASSERLSNQPQHF.

The V call is TRBV4-1, the J call TRBJ1-3; 7 nucleotides match TRBD1. V dropped 1 base and J dropped 0; count of bases not matched to a gene: 12. The germline V gene has CDR1 MGHRA and CDR2 YSYEKL. This CDR3 has 19 residues. In DNA form, the CDR3 reads TGCGCCAGCAGCCAAGCCCCGGACAGGACCCTGTACTCTGGAAACACCATATATTTT. Translated: CASSQAPDRTLYSGNTIYF.

This clone was seen a single time. The CDR3 bases are TGTGCCAGCAGTATGGGGACAGGGCAGTTCTTC. Its translation is CASSMGTGQFF. The chain joins TRBV3-1 (or the pseudogene TRBV3-2) to TRBJ2-1, with TRBD1 identical over 8 bases. CDR3 length: 11 amino acids. The ends lost 6 bases at V and 12 bases at J; junction bases unmatched: 4. Per germline, CDR1 LGHDT and CDR2 YNNKEL (reference sequence).

The rearrangement uses TRBV2 and TRBJ1-3; D ambiguous. Deletions cut 4 bases from V and 0 bases from J, with 13 bases between. CDR3 length equals 16 residues. Germline V gives CDR1 SNHLY, CDR2 FYNNEI. CDR3 DNA: TGTGCCAGCAGTGGAGGTCCCCCGGGCTCTGGAAACACCATATATTTT. Translating gives CASSGGPPGSGNTIYF.

The rearrangement uses TRBV30 and TRBJ1-6; D is undetermined. The CDR3 has 16 amino acids. Trimming shortened V by 2 bases and J by 3 bases, and 14 bases separated the two germline ends. Per germline, CDR1 GTSNPN and CDR2 SVGIG (reference sequence). CDR3 loop: CAWSLGSGYYNSPLHF. The CDR3 nucleotides are TGTGCCTGGAGTTTGGGGAGCGGCTACTATAATTCACCCCTCCACTTT.

The chain has TRBV2 and TRBJ1-3; D unresolved. The V gene's germline CDR1 is SNHLY and CDR2 FYNNEI. This CDR3 region has 15 residues. Deletions cut 0 bases from V and 0 bases from J, with 6 bases between. The CDR3 DNA reads as TGTGCCAGCAGTGAAGCCCCAGGCTCTGGAAACACCATATATTTT. This codes for CASSEAPGSGNTIYF.

The CDR3 sequence: CASSYSAENQPQHF. CDR3 sequence (DNA): TGTGCCAGCAGTTACTCGGCAGAAAATCAGCCCCAGCATTTT. V gene TRBV6-2 or TRBV6-3 combines with J gene TRBJ1-5; D remains ambiguous. V lost 0 bases to trimming and J lost 4 bases, with 7 bases between them. The CDR3 is 14 residues long. The germline V gene encodes CDR1 MNHEY and CDR2 SVGEGT.

The CDR3 bases are TGTGCCAGCAGCCAACCAATGAACAGAAACTATGGCTACACCTTC. Its protein is CASSQPMNRNYGYTF. The V call is TRBV7-2, the J call TRBJ1-2; D not resolved. CDR3 size: 15 residues. With 5 bases removed from V and 2 bases from J, the gap between germline ends came to 15 bases. Germline V CDR1 and CDR2: SGHTA, FQGNSA.

The gene calls are TRBV24-1 and TRBJ2-7; 10 bases line up with TRBD1. In germline, CDR1 is KGHDR, CDR2 SFDVKD. The CDR3 is 15 residues long. The J segment lost 2 bases and the V segment lost 5 bases, leaving 5 bases of the junction unmatched. The CDR3: CATSGGGTGAYEQYF. The CDR3 DNA follows: TGTGCCACCAGTGGTGGCGGGACAGGGGCCTACGAGCAGTACTTC.

The chain has TRBV28 and TRBJ1-5; 8 positions agree with TRBD1. This CDR3 is 17 amino acids long. CDR1 is MDHEN and CDR2 is SYDVKM in the germline V gene. Losses at the gene ends were 3 bases for V and 6 bases for J; bases not matched to a gene: 13. The CDR3 nucleotides read TGTGCCAGCAGTTTTTTCGGGACAGGCGCCCTAGGTCAGCCCCAGCATTTT. Residues: CASSFFGTGALGQPQHF.

This chain links TRBV27 with TRBJ1-1; D uncertain. Germline CDR1 and CDR2: MNHEY and SMNVEV (reference sequence). CDR3 length: 14 residues. The germline V and J ends were trimmed by 3 bases and 0 bases, with 8 bases remaining between them. CDR3 protein: CASSFSGLNTEAFF. As DNA, the CDR3 is TGTGCCAGCAGTTTTTCGGGGTTGAACACTGAAGCTTTCTTT.

The chain recombines TRBV18 with TRBJ1-5; D might be TRBD1 (5 bases). Trimming took 2 bases from V and 3 from J, leaving 11 bases between them. This CDR3 spans 15 amino acids. Germline V gene lookup returns CDR1 KGHSH and CDR2 LQKENI. The CDR3: CASSPSRQFNQPQHF. The CDR3 coding sequence is TGTGCCAGCTCACCAAGTAGACAGTTCAATCAGCCCCAGCATTTT.

The CDR3: CASSLTGREETQYF. In DNA form, the CDR3 reads TGTGCCAGCAGCTTAACAGGGAGGGAGGAGACCCAGTACTTC. The rearrangement uses TRBV7-3 and TRBJ2-5, with 7 bases identical to TRBD2. The CDR3 is made up of 14 amino acids. The germline V gene has CDR1 SGHTA and CDR2 FQGTGA. The V and J ends lost 0 bases and 5 bases, in that order; junction bases with no gene match: 3.

CDR3 loop: CASSQRGHGDTIYF. In DNA form, the CDR3 reads TGTGCCAGCAGCCAAAGGGGGCACGGGGACACCATATATTTT. V and J are TRBV28 and TRBJ1-3; 7 nucleotides agree with TRBD1. The germline CDR1 and CDR2 sequences are MDHEN and SYDVKM. The CDR3 is 14 amino acids. Losses at the gene ends were 6 bases for V and 8 bases for J; bases not matched to a gene: 10.

This chain uses TRBV5-4 with TRBJ1-5; D is unresolved. Per the germline V gene, CDR1 is SGHNT and CDR2 is YYREEE (reference sequence). V dropped 1 base and J dropped 3 bases, with 2 bases sitting between them. The CDR3 has 12 amino acids. CDR3 region: CASSLLNQPQHF. CDR3 DNA: TGTGCCAGCAGCTTGCTCAATCAGCCCCAGCATTTT. Drawing the rest from reference TRBV5-4 and TRBJ1-5, the complete variable domain is ETGVTQSPTHLIKTRGQQVTLRCSSQSGHNTVSWYQQALGQGPQFIFQYYREEENGRGNFPPRFSGLQFPNYSSELNVNALELDDSALYLCASSLLNQPQHFGDGTRLSIL.

This chain links TRBV6-5 with TRBJ2-7; TRBD2 aligns across 10 bases. Germline CDR1 is MNHEY and CDR2 is SVGAGI. The CDR3 is 15 amino acids. V gave up 6 bases and J gave up 2 bases; unmatched junction bases: 7. CDR3 DNA sequence: TGTGCCAGCAGCCAAGCGGGAGGGACCCCCTACGAGCAGTACTTC. Protein product: CASSQAGGTPYEQYF.

The chain recombines TRBV7-6 with TRBJ2-7; 9 bases are a match to TRBD1. V shed 2 bases and J 7 bases; nucleotides not matched to a gene: 6. The CDR3 extends over 14 amino acids. The V gene's germline CDR1 is SGHVS and CDR2 FNYEAQ. The CDR3 sequence: CASSLTGGGGEQYF. The CDR3 DNA follows: TGTGCCAGCAGCTTAACAGGGGGCGGGGGAGAGCAGTACTTC.

The chain carries TRBV1 and TRBJ2-7; the D segment call TRBD2 is taken from the table without a DNA check. TRBV1 is assigned pseudogene status. The CDR3 totals 14 residues. CDR3 DNA sequence: TGCACCAGCAGCCAACCCGGGGACTCCTACGAGCAGTACTTC. It specifies CTSSQPGDSYEQYF.

This chain uses TRBV19 with TRBJ1-5, with D maybe TRBD1 (6 bases). CDR3 length: 15 residues. Germline V gene lookup returns CDR1 LNHDA and CDR2 SQIVND (reference sequence). Trimming stripped 1 base from V and 4 bases from J, with 11 bases between. The CDR3 protein is CASSIGERGNQPQHF. For the CDR3, the DNA is TGTGCCAGTAGTATAGGAGAGAGGGGGAATCAGCCCCAGCATTTT.